The entry below describes one TCR beta chain. This sample was included in a study of blood T cell repertoires in COVID-19. Germline V gives CDR1 SNHLY, CDR2 FYNNEI. Deletions cut 6 bases from V and 0 bases from J, with 12 bases between. This CDR3 has 15 residues. How the authors handled the data: Reference gene primers were amplified, and this amplification served to estimate nucleated cell counts. TCRdb's copy holds only in-frame clones and misses some; the assay was immunoSEQ multiplex PCR. The V and J calls and clone size were taken over from that table, and D and trimming were inferred from the DNA. The repertoire consists of about 360,000 clones, with approximately 89% occurring once and the leading ten covering 1.3%.

The receptor was derived from a man in his thirties or forties who had recovered from COVID-19. The V call is TRBV2, the J call TRBJ1-5; D is uncertain. Sequenced input: PBMCs or T cells enriched from blood (not recorded which). CDR3 nucleotides: TGTGCCAGCAGACGGGAAAGCAATAGCAATCAGCCCCAGCATTTT. Protein: CASRRESNSNQPQHF.